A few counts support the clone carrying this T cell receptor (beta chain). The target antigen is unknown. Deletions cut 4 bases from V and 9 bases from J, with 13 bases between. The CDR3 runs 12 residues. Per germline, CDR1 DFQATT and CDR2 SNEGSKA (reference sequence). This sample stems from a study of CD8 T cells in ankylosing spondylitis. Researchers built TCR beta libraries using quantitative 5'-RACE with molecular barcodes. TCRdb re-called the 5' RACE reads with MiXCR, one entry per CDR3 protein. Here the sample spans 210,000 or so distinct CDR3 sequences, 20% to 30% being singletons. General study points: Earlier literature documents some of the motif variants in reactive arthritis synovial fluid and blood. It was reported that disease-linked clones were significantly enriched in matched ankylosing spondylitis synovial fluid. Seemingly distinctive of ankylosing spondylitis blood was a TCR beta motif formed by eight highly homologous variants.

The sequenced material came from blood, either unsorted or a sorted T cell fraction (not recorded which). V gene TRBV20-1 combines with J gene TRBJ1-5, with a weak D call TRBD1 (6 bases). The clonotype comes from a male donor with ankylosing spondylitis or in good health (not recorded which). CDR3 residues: CSANQGGGPQHF. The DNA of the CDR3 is TGCAGTGCTAATCAGGGAGGGGGGCCCCAGCATTTT.